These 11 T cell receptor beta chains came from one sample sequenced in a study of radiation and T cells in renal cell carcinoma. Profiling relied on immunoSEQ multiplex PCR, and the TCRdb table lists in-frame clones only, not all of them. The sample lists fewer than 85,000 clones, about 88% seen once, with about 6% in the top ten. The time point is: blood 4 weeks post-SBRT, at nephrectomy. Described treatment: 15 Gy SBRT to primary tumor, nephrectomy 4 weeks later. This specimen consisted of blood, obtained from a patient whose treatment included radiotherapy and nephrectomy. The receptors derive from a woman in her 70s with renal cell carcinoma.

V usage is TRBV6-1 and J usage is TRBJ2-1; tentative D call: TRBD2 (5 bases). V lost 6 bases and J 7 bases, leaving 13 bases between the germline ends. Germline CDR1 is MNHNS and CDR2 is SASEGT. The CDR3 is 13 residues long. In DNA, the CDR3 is TGTGCCAGCAGGAGGGTTAGGGAGAATGAGCAGTTCTTC. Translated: CASRRVRENEQFF.

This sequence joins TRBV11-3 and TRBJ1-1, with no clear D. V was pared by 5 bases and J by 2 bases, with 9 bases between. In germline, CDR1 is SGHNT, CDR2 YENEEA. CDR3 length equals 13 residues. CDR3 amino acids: CASSRESNTEAFF. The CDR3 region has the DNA TGTGCCAGCAGCAGGGAGAGCAACACTGAAGCTTTCTTT.

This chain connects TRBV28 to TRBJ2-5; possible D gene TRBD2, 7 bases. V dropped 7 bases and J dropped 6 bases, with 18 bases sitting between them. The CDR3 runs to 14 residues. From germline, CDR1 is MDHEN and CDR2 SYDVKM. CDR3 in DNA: TGTGCCAGCACCTCCCACGTGGGGGGGCAGACCCAGTACTTC. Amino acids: CASTSHVGGQTQYF.

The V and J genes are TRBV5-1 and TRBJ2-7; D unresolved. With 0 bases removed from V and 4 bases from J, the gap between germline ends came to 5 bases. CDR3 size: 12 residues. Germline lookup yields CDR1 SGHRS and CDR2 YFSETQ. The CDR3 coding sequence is TGCGCCAGCAGCTTGGGGCAGTACGAGCAGTACTTC. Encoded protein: CASSLGQYEQYF.

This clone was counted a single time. The CDR3 reads CAWDGGTSGNTIYF. The CDR3 coding sequence is TGTGCCTGGGACGGGGGCACATCTGGAAACACCATATATTTT. The chain is built from TRBV30 and TRBJ1-3; a weak D match, TRBD1 (6 bases). The V gene lost 5 bases and the J gene lost 1 base, with 12 bases spanning the gap. The CDR3 sequence is 14 residues long. CDR1 GTSNPN and CDR2 SVGIG come from the germline V gene (reference sequence).

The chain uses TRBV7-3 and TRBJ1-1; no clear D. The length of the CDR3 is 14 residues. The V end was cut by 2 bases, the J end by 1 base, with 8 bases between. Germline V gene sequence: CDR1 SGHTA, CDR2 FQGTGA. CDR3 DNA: TGTGCCAGCAGCTTACCCGATTCGAACACTGAAGCTTTCTTT. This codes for CASSLPDSNTEAFF.

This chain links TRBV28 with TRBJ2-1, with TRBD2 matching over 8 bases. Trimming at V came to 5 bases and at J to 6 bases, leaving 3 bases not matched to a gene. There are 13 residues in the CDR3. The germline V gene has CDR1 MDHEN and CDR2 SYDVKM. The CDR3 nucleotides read TGTGCCAGCAGTGAAGCGGGGGCCAATGAGCAGTTCTTC. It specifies CASSEAGANEQFF.

CDR3 protein: CASRRGSGNTIYF. The DNA for the CDR3 is TGTGCCAGCAGAAGGGGCTCTGGAAACACCATATATTTT. The chain has TRBV7-9 and TRBJ1-3; TRBD1 is a possible D gene (5 bases). CDR3 size: 13 residues. V was pared by 6 bases and J by 0 bases, with 6 bases between. CDR1 and CDR2 (germline): SEHNR, FQNEAQ (reference sequence). Full variable domain (outside the CDR3, taken from reference TRBV7-9 and TRBJ1-3): DTGVSQNPRHKITKRGQNVTFRCDPISEHNRLYWYRQTLGQGPEFLTYFQNEAQLEKSRLLSDRFSAERPKGSFSTLEIQRTEQGDSAMYLCASRRGSGNTIYFGEGSWLTVV.

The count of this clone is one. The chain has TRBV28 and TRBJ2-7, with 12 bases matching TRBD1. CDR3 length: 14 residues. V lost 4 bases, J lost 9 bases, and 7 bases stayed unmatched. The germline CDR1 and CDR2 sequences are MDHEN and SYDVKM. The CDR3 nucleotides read TGTGCCAGCAGTTCGGAGGGACAGGGGGCAGGGCAGTACTTC. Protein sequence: CASSSEGQGAGQYF.

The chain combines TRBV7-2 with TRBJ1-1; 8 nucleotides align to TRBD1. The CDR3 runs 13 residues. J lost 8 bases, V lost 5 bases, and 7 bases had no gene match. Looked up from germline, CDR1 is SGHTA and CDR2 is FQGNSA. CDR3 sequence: CASSRGQGREAFF. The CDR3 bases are TGTGCCAGCAGCCGAGGACAGGGAAGGGAAGCTTTCTTT.

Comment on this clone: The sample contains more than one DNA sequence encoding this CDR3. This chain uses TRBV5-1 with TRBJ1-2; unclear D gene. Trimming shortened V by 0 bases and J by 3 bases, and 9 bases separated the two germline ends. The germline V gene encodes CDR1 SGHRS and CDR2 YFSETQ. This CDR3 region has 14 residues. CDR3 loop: CASSLDRGDYGYTF. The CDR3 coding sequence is TGCGCCAGCAGCTTGGATCGGGGTGACTATGGCTACACCTTC. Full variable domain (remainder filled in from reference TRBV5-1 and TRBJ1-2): KAGVTQTPRYLIKTRGQQVTLSCSPISGHRSVSWYQQTPGQGLQFLFEYFSETQRNKGNFPGRFSGRQFSNSRSEMNVSTLELGDSALYLCASSLDRGDYGYTFGSGTRLTVV.